The 2 T cell receptor beta chains below were found in one sample sequenced in a study of tumor and adjacent non-tumor tissue in lung cancer. No cell sorting was done before RNA was extracted from the tissue. TCRbeta libraries were built with three rounds of nested PCR, modified from ARM-PCR. TCRdb analysed the multiplex PCR reads with MiXCR anew, one entry per CDR3 protein. Among roughly 93,000 distinct CDR3 sequences listed, about 67% were seen once. The sequencing sample was made of lung tumor tissue. These receptors were collected from a man in his sixties with non-small cell lung cancer.

About this clonotype: A junction boundary mismatches the germline segment, possibly from a read error. J is TRBJ2-3 and V is TRBV28; D possibly corresponds to TRBD2 (7 bases). This CDR3 has 17 amino acids. Germline CDR1 reads MDHEN; CDR2 reads SYDVKM. DNA of the CDR3: TGTACCAGCAGTCCCATCTTGGGGGGGGCCGGCACAGATACGCAGTATTTT. Its protein is CTSSPILGGAGTDTQYF.

Concerning this clonotype itself: Because the CDR3 is missing its conserved closing phenylalanine or tryptophan, this is likely a read error. The rearrangement joins TRBV12-3 or TRBV12-4 to TRBJ2-5, with D tentatively TRBD2 (6 bases). This CDR3 comprises 15 residues. The DNA for the CDR3 is TGTTCCAGCTCGGATACGGGGCTAGCGTTAGAGACCCAGTACTTG. This gives the protein CSSSDTGLALETQYL.